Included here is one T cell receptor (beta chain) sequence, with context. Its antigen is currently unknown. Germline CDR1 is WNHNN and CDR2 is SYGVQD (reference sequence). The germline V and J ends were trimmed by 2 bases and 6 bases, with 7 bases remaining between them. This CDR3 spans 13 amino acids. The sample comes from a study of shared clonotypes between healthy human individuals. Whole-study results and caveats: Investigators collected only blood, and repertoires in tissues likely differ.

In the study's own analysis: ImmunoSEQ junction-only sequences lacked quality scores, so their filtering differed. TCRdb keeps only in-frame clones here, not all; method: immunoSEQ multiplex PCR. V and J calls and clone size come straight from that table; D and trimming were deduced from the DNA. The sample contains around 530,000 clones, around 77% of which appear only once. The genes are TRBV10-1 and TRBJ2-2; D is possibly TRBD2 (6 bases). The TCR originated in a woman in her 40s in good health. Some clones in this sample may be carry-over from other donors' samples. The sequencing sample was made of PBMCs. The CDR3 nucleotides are TGCGCCAGCAGTGAGAGACTAGCCGGGGAGCTGTTTTTT. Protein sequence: CASSERLAGELFF.